One and the same sample provided the 5 T cell receptor beta chains below, sequenced in a study of shared clonotypes between healthy human individuals. This table comes from immunoSEQ multiplex PCR, and its TCRdb copy is limited to in-frame clones, with some not included. The sample lists about 460,000 clones, 75% to 80% occurring once. Sequenced sample: PBMCs. These receptors all stem from a woman in her thirties or forties in good health. Some clones in this sample may be carry-over from other donors' samples.

The table lists this clone with a count of one. The chain recombines TRBV30 with TRBJ1-4; possibly TRBD1 for D (5 bases). Germline V gene sequence: CDR1 GTSNPN, CDR2 SVGIG (reference sequence). Deletions cut 0 bases from V and 3 bases from J, with 11 bases between. The CDR3 runs 15 residues. The CDR3 is CAWSVRGRPNEKLFF. The CDR3 DNA sequence: TGTGCCTGGAGTGTACGGGGCAGGCCTAATGAAAAACTGTTTTTT.

The chain uses TRBV5-1 and TRBJ1-1; D not resolved. The CDR3 length is 14 residues. Trimming pared 0 bases from V and 4 bases from J, leaving 10 bases between. Germline V CDR1 and CDR2: SGHRS, YFSETQ. The CDR3 loop is CASSLAGFGTEAFF. The CDR3, as DNA: TGCGCCAGCAGCTTGGCTGGGTTTGGCACTGAAGCTTTCTTT.

This chain links TRBV30 with TRBJ1-1; D possibly corresponds to TRBD1 (6 bases). V was trimmed by 7 bases and J by 1 base, leaving 10 bases between them. The CDR3 is 12 residues long. Germline V gene sequence: CDR1 GTSNPN, CDR2 SVGIG (reference sequence). This CDR3 reads CALSQGNTEAFF. DNA of the CDR3: TGTGCCTTGTCACAGGGGAACACTGAAGCTTTCTTT.

About this clone: A read error may produce the germline difference seen at one junction end. The rearrangement joins TRBV30 to TRBJ2-4; 8 bases are shared with TRBD2. From germline, CDR1 is GTSNPN and CDR2 SVGIG (reference sequence). The CDR3 loop spans 13 amino acids. The CDR3 spells CAGSHGRGDIQYF. CDR3 DNA: TGTGCCGGGAGTCACGGGCGGGGGGACATTCAGTACTTC.

Points on this clone: A far larger clone is a single base away, which makes a read error likely. Other DNA sequences of this sample code for an identical CDR3. This chain joins TRBV30 and TRBJ2-1; D gene ambiguous. Looked up from germline, CDR1 is GTSNPN and CDR2 is SVGIG (reference sequence). V lost 4 bases to trimming and J lost 10 bases, with 14 bases between them. The CDR3 length is 12 residues. DNA for the CDR3: TGTGCCTGGACCATCACAAGCAACGAGCAGTTCTTC. Translating gives CAWTITSNEQFF.